These 22 T cell receptor beta chains were sequenced from one sample in a study of blood T cells in healthy people across ages. Combining a sample-barcoded 5' primer with a J-beta primer mix, a second PCR ran for 7 to 11 cycles. In TCRdb, the 5' RACE reads were re-called with MiXCR into one record per CDR3 protein. In the table there are roughly 1,500,000 distinct CDR3 sequences, approximately 38% of which are singletons. The specimen sequenced was blood. The receptors were sampled from a woman aged 18-29 years in good health.

This chain links TRBV6-5 with TRBJ2-1; 10 bases are a match to TRBD2. The CDR3 covers 14 residues. V shed 5 bases and J 8 bases; nucleotides not matched to a gene: 6. CDR1 and CDR2 from the germline V gene are MNHEY and SVGAGI. The CDR3 coding sequence is TGTGCCAGCAGTCCTAGCGGGAGTAAGGATGAGCAGTTCTTC. This translates into CASSPSGSKDEQFF.

The DNA of the CDR3 is TGTGCCCGAGGGCCCTTGTTAGCGGCGAATGAGCAGTTCTTC. It specifies CARGPLLAANEQFF. The gene calls are TRBV7-9 and TRBJ2-1; possibly TRBD2 for D (6 bases). This CDR3 contains 14 residues. Germline CDR1 SEHNR, CDR2 FQNEAQ (reference sequence). V lost 11 bases and J 7 bases, leaving 21 bases between the germline ends.

The rearrangement uses TRBV27 and TRBJ2-7; 9 nucleotides match TRBD1. The trim removed 10 bases at V and 4 bases at J, leaving 8 bases unmatched. The germline gives CDR1 MNHEY, CDR2 SMNVEV (reference sequence). The CDR3 has 13 amino acids. Written as DNA, the CDR3 is TGTGCCAACAGCTGGGGACAGGGATACGAGCAGTACTTC. It yields the protein CANSWGQGYEQYF.

This clonotype occurred a few times. The CDR3 region is CASSLAAIAGRSYNEQFF. Written as DNA, the CDR3 is TGTGCCAGCAGCTTAGCGGCCATAGCGGGACGCTCCTACAATGAGCAGTTCTTC. The chain links TRBV7-2 to TRBJ2-1; 8 bases fit TRBD2. The germline gives CDR1 SGHTA, CDR2 FQGNSA. There are 18 residues in the CDR3. J lost 0 bases, V lost 0 bases, and 7 bases had no gene match.

This clonotype was recorded a few times. The chain carries TRBV11-2 and TRBJ2-3, with no clear D. Germline CDR1 is SGHAT and CDR2 is FQNNGV. Trimming took off 5 bases at V and 2 bases at J, with 8 bases between the two ends. The CDR3 spans 13 residues. CDR3 bases: TGTGCCAGCAGCCCCGCCATCACAGATACGCAGTATTTT. It translates to CASSPAITDTQYF. The variable domain in full, completed from reference TRBV11-2 and TRBJ2-3, reads EAGVAQSPRYKIIEKRQSVAFWCNPISGHATLYWYQQILGQGPKLLIQFQNNGVVDDSQLPKDRFSAERLKGVDSTLKIQPAKLEDSAVYLCASSPAITDTQYFGPGTRLTVL.

This clonotype was counted a few times. The chain combines TRBV20-1 with TRBJ2-7, with D tentatively TRBD1 (6 bases). Germline V lookup: CDR1 DFQATT, CDR2 SNEGSKA (reference sequence). The V end was cut by 8 bases, the J end by 3 bases, with 17 bases between. This CDR3 region has 13 residues. In DNA, the CDR3 is TGCAGTCCGCTACGACAGGAGATCTACGAGCAGTACTTC. This translates into CSPLRQEIYEQYF.

This clonotype was observed many times. The gene calls are TRBV11-2 and TRBJ2-5; D not resolved. V was clipped by 1 base and J by 3 bases, with 9 bases between them. This CDR3 region has 14 residues. CDR1 and CDR2 (germline): SGHAT, FQNNGV. CDR3 sequence (DNA): TGTGCCAGCAGCTTAGCTGGTAGGGAAGAGACCCAGTACTTC. It translates to CASSLAGREETQYF.

The chain uses TRBV5-1 and TRBJ2-1; 9 bases are a match to TRBD1. Germline V lookup: CDR1 SGHRS, CDR2 YFSETQ. V shed 0 bases and J 7 bases; nucleotides not matched to a gene: 8. This CDR3 region has 16 residues. CDR3 amino acids: CASSLVGTGLRNEQFF. The CDR3 coding sequence is TGCGCCAGCAGCTTGGTTGGGACAGGGCTTCGTAATGAGCAGTTCTTC.

J is TRBJ1-5 and V is TRBV15; no clear D. Germline CDR1 is LNHNV and CDR2 is YYDKDF (reference sequence). CDR3 length: 15 amino acids. Trimming took 0 bases from V and 3 from J, leaving 9 bases between them. CDR3 nucleotide sequence: TGTGCCACCAGCAGAGATAGTGAGTTCAATCAGCCCCAGCATTTT. Protein sequence: CATSRDSEFNQPQHF.

The rearrangement joins TRBV27 to TRBJ1-6; D might be TRBD1 (5 bases). V lost 11 bases, J lost 8 bases, and 19 bases lay in between. The length of the CDR3 is 14 residues. Germline V gene lookup returns CDR1 MNHEY and CDR2 SMNVEV (reference sequence). This CDR3 is CARKPGEYYSPLHF. CDR3 DNA sequence: TGTGCCCGCAAGCCGGGGGAATATTATTCACCCCTCCACTTT.

The chain couples TRBV6-6 to TRBJ2-1, with no clear D. V lost 5 bases, J lost 7 bases, and 9 bases lay in between. The CDR3 totals 12 residues. The germline CDR1 and CDR2 sequences are MNHNY and SVGAGI (reference sequence). The DNA of the CDR3 is TGTGCCAGCAGTCACCTAGTTAATGAGCAGTTCTTC. This gives the protein CASSHLVNEQFF.

The CDR3 DNA is TGTGCCAGCAGGAGGAGGCCCAGGGGGGAGATGAACACTGAAGCTTTCTTT. This encodes CASRRRPRGEMNTEAFF. This chain joins TRBV2 and TRBJ1-1; TRBD1 aligns across 7 bases. Germline-derived CDR1 and CDR2 are SNHLY and FYNNEI. The CDR3 has 17 residues. J gave up 0 bases and V 6 bases, and 13 bases lay outside the gene matches.

The chain carries TRBV19 and TRBJ2-2; unclear D gene. V lost 9 bases, J lost 2 bases, and 16 bases lay in between. The CDR3 is 15 amino acids. The germline CDR1 and CDR2 sequences are LNHDA and SQIVND (reference sequence). The CDR3 region is CASKATAINTGELFF. The CDR3 coding sequence is TGTGCCAGCAAAGCGACTGCAATTAACACCGGGGAGCTGTTTTTT.

The chain joins TRBV7-2 to TRBJ2-1, with 10 bases fitting TRBD2. V trimming: 5 bases; J trimming: 9 bases; junction bases outside the gene matches: 10. Germline CDR1 and CDR2: SGHTA and FQGNSA. This CDR3 is built from 15 residues. The CDR3 reads CASSPGSGGAVEQFF. CDR3 nucleotide sequence: TGTGCCAGCAGCCCCGGCAGCGGGGGGGCAGTTGAGCAGTTCTTC.

The chain couples TRBV2 to TRBJ2-3; D possibly corresponds to TRBD2 (8 bases). This CDR3 spans 14 amino acids. Trimming removed 11 bases from V and 8 bases from J, with 23 bases in between. Germline CDR1 SNHLY, CDR2 FYNNEI. CDR3: CASSGGLGTGTQYF. CDR3 in DNA: TGTGCCTCCTCAGGGGGACTAGGGACCGGTACGCAGTATTTT. Filled out from reference TRBV2 and TRBJ2-3, the complete variable domain reads EPEVTQTPSHQVTQMGQEVILRCVPISNHLYFYWYRQILGQKVEFLVSFYNNEISEKSEIFDDQFSVERPDGSNFTLKIRSTKLEDSAMYFCASSGGLGTGTQYFGPGTRLTVL.

V and J are TRBV11-2 and TRBJ2-7; D unclear. The germline CDR1 and CDR2 sequences are SGHAT and FQNNGV. This CDR3 contains 13 residues. Trimming left V 5 bases short and J 6 bases short, with 14 bases between. DNA of the CDR3: TGTGCCAGCAGCCCCAGGCGGTGGAGCGAGCAGTACTTC. Its protein product is CASSPRRWSEQYF.

The chain links TRBV27 to TRBJ1-3; TRBD1 might be the D (5 bases). CDR3 length: 15 amino acids. Per the germline V gene, CDR1 is MNHEY and CDR2 is SMNVEV (reference sequence). V lost 5 bases and J lost 7, with 18 bases in between. This CDR3 reads CASSEVGRSGNTIYF. The CDR3 DNA reads as TGTGCCAGCAGTGAAGTGGGCCGATCAGGGAACACCATATATTTT.

The CDR3 protein is CASSAQWKYNEQFF. The CDR3 DNA is TGTGCCAGCAGCGCCCAGTGGAAATACAATGAGCAGTTCTTC. The V gene is TRBV6-5, the J gene TRBJ2-1; no clear D gene. This CDR3 spans 14 amino acids. The V and J ends lost 6 bases and 4 bases respectively, with 13 bases between them. The V gene's germline CDR1 is MNHEY and CDR2 SVGAGI.

The rearrangement joins TRBV28 to TRBJ1-1, with no clear D. Germline CDR1 is MDHEN and CDR2 is SYDVKM. The V gene lost 2 bases and the J gene lost 6 bases, with 7 bases spanning the gap. The CDR3 totals 12 residues. The CDR3: CASSLRRAEAFF. The CDR3 DNA reads as TGTGCCAGCAGTTTAAGGAGAGCTGAAGCTTTCTTT.

This clonotype was seen more than once but under ten times. V gene TRBV11-2 combines with J gene TRBJ2-3, with TRBD2 as a possible D gene (5 bases). The CDR3 extends over 14 amino acids. Between the trimmed V and J ends, which lost 5 bases and 2 bases, there was a span of 11 bases. The germline CDR1 and CDR2 sequences are SGHAT and FQNNGV. In nucleotides, the CDR3 is TGTGCCAGCAGCCAACCCGGGATCACAGATACGCAGTATTTT. Amino acids: CASSQPGITDTQYF.

V is TRBV6-2 or TRBV6-3 and J is TRBJ2-4, with TRBD1 identical over 8 bases. This CDR3 is 20 amino acids long. With 4 bases clipped from V and 0 bases from J, the junction kept 17 bases outside the gene matches. Germline V gene data show CDR1 as MNHEY and CDR2 as SVGEGT. DNA of the CDR3: TGTGCCAGCAGTTGGGACGGGGGACAGGATAGAGGAAAAGCCAAAAACATTCAGTACTTC. Amino acid sequence: CASSWDGGQDRGKAKNIQYF.

The V and J genes are TRBV25-1 and TRBJ2-3, with D perhaps matching TRBD2 (6 bases). The CDR3 runs 14 residues. Germline loops: CDR1 MGHDK, CDR2 SYGVNS. The germline V and J ends were trimmed by 6 bases and 0 bases, with 10 bases remaining between them. The CDR3 DNA sequence: TGTGCCAGCAGAGAAAGCGGGAGCACAGATACGCAGTATTTT. This sequence encodes CASRESGSTDTQYF.